This record looks at one T cell receptor beta chain sequence and its context. The V segment lost 2 bases and the J segment 3 bases; nucleotides outside the gene matches: 2. CDR1 MGHDK and CDR2 SYGVNS come from the germline V gene. The CDR3 sequence is 15 residues long. This record belongs to a study of long-term antiretroviral therapy in people with HIV. They ran version v3.0 of the immunoSEQ assay at survey level. Produced via immunoSEQ multiplex PCR; TCRdb's table is partial and in-frame only. The sample yields around 20,000 clones, around 76% seen once. The TCR was taken from a man aged 50 to 59 with HIV. The chain couples TRBV25-1 to TRBJ2-2, with TRBD1 matching 8 bases. Sequencing used unsorted PBMCs, obtained 2.2 years after starting antiretroviral therapy. CDR3 nucleotides: TGTGCCAGCAGTGAAGCCAGGGGGCACACCGGGGAGCTGTTTTTT. Encoded protein: CASSEARGHTGELFF.